This TCR beta chain was observed in a study of T cells in Graves' hyperthyroidism and ophthalmopathy. Study-wide results and caveats: A model of 13 V-J pairs discriminated ophthalmopathy from stable hyperthyroidism. Most clonotypes expanded in the thyroid (above 0.001) were also present in blood.

CDR1 is SGHAT, CDR2 FQNNGV, per germline. The CDR3 totals 11 residues. The V and J ends lost 5 bases and 7 bases respectively, with 9 bases between them. This clonotype was counted at least ten times. Its specificity is not known. Using RNA transcripts as the source, TCR beta CDR3 regions were amplified. Researchers ran a first-round RT-PCR on the TCR CDR3 using the HTBI primer set. TCRdb passed the multiplex PCR reads through MiXCR, listing each CDR3 protein once. Here the sample spans about 480,000 distinct CDR3 sequences, approximately 15% being singletons. Absent ophthalmopathy progression within 18 months defined stable Graves' hyperthyroidism. PBMCs came from 10 ml fresh peripheral blood.

The sequence was collected from a woman aged 18-35 years with Graves' hyperthyroidism. Sequenced input: blood. The chain combines TRBV11-2 with TRBJ2-7; D not certain. The CDR3 loop is CASSDLGEQYF. DNA of the CDR3: TGTGCCAGCAGCGACCTCGGGGAGCAGTACTTC. Full variable domain (missing parts from reference TRBV11-2 and TRBJ2-7): EAGVAQSPRYKIIEKRQSVAFWCNPISGHATLYWYQQILGQGPKLLIQFQNNGVVDDSQLPKDRFSAERLKGVDSTLKIQPAKLEDSAVYLCASSDLGEQYFGPGTRLTVT.